This T cell receptor beta chain was sequenced in a study of blood T cell repertoires in COVID-19. About the research overall: Samples taken during acute and convalescent COVID-19 were collected in the United States, Italy and Spain. T cells, B-cell-depleted T cells, or PBMCs provided the cDNA or gDNA that served as material.

Deletions cut 1 base from V and 2 bases from J, with 12 bases between. The CDR3 length is 16 residues. Looked up from germline, CDR1 is SGHTA and CDR2 is FQGNSA. In the study's own analysis: Counts of nucleated cells, estimated from reference gene primer amplification, were obtained. Data came from immunoSEQ multiplex PCR; TCRdb stores just in-frame clones and leaves some out. V, J and clone size derive from that table, while D and trimming were established from the DNA sequence. Altogether approximately 120,000 clones are present, about four fifths being singletons, with the ten largest covering roughly 20%.

The V and J genes are TRBV7-2 and TRBJ1-5, with D possibly matching TRBD1 (6 bases). The sequenced sample consisted of peripheral blood. The clonotype was recovered from a man of 80 years or more with acute or convalescent COVID-19. The CDR3 sequence is CASSLGPGVGNQPQHF. For the CDR3, the DNA is TGTGCCAGCAGCTTAGGGCCAGGGGTAGGCAATCAGCCCCAGCATTTT.